The 23 T cell receptor beta chains listed next were all sequenced from one sample in a study of T cell changes during pregnancy in multiple sclerosis. Data came from immunoSEQ multiplex PCR; TCRdb stores just in-frame clones and leaves some out. The table includes some 54,000 clones, 93% detected once. Source: peripheral blood, taken after pregnancy. These receptors all stem from a female donor with multiple sclerosis, enrolled in a pregnancy study.

The V gene is TRBV6-1, the J gene TRBJ2-7; 7 bases map to TRBD1. The germline V gene has CDR1 MNHNS and CDR2 SASEGT. Trimming at V came to 4 bases and at J to 0 bases, leaving 6 bases not matched to a gene. This CDR3 spans 15 amino acids. CDR3 DNA sequence: TGTGCCAGCAGTGCTATCCGGGACAGCTCCTACGAGCAGTACTTC. Translated, it gives CASSAIRDSSYEQYF.

This sequence joins TRBV11-2 and TRBJ2-5; a weak D match, TRBD1 (5 bases). The germline V gene encodes CDR1 SGHAT and CDR2 FQNNGV. V lost 0 bases to trimming and J lost 9 bases, with 8 bases between them. The CDR3 is made up of 12 amino acids. The CDR3 reads CASSLEIRAQYF. The DNA of the CDR3 is TGTGCCAGCAGCTTAGAAATCAGGGCCCAGTACTTC.

The gene calls are TRBV7-2 and TRBJ1-3; tentatively, D is TRBD1 (5 bases). Trimming left V 5 bases short and J 1 base short, with 15 bases between. Germline CDR1 and CDR2: SGHTA and FQGNSA. The CDR3 sequence is 16 residues long. The CDR3 region has the DNA TGTGCCAGCAGCACCTTACGCGGGGGTTCTGGAAACACCATATATTTT. Translation gives CASSTLRGGSGNTIYF.

The chain couples TRBV28 to TRBJ1-1; tentative D call: TRBD1 (6 bases). CDR3 length equals 14 residues. The germline V gene encodes CDR1 MDHEN and CDR2 SYDVKM. V shed 6 bases and J shed 5 bases, with 16 bases lying between them. The CDR3 sequence is CASRGRLRGTEAFF. The DNA of the CDR3 is TGTGCCAGCAGAGGCCGTCTCAGGGGAACTGAAGCTTTCTTT.

The chain combines TRBV11-2 with TRBJ2-7, with 7 bases identical to TRBD1. V shed 2 bases, J shed 4 bases, and the junction held 5 bases outside the gene matches. The V gene's germline CDR1 is SGHAT and CDR2 FQNNGV. CDR3 length equals 14 residues. DNA for the CDR3: TGTGCCAGCAGCTTACATAGGGGGCTTTACGAGCAGTACTTC. Residues: CASSLHRGLYEQYF.

This clone appeared a single time. J is TRBJ2-1 and V is TRBV6-5, with TRBD1 identical over 8 bases. V lost 2 bases to trimming and J lost 6 bases; unmatched junction nucleotides: 6. The CDR3 contains 15 residues. In germline, CDR1 is MNHEY, CDR2 SVGAGI. The CDR3 DNA reads as TGTGCCAGCAGTTACGGCGGGACAGGTGGCAATGAGCAGTTCTTC. This codes for CASSYGGTGGNEQFF.

The rearrangement uses TRBV19 and TRBJ1-2; a weak D match, TRBD1 (5 bases). Germline CDR1 reads LNHDA; CDR2 reads SQIVND (reference sequence). V lost 5 bases, J lost 3 bases, and 19 bases lay in between. The CDR3 length is 16 residues. CDR3: CASSAQGLGLDYGYTF. The CDR3 nucleotides read TGTGCCAGTAGTGCTCAGGGTCTGGGTCTTGACTATGGCTACACCTTC.

This chain uses TRBV9 with TRBJ1-4; D is possibly TRBD1 (5 bases). The CDR3 consists of 16 residues. From germline, CDR1 is SGDLS and CDR2 YYNGEE. Trimming shortened V by 4 bases and J by 5 bases, and 18 bases separated the two germline ends. The CDR3 spells CASSSEEGKENEKLFF. CDR3 coding DNA: TGTGCCAGCAGCTCAGAGGAGGGGAAGGAGAATGAAAAACTGTTTTTT.

The chain joins TRBV2 to TRBJ2-7; unclear D gene. The V gene lost 3 bases and the J gene lost 4 bases, with 7 bases spanning the gap. The CDR3 totals 12 residues. Germline V gene sequence: CDR1 SNHLY, CDR2 FYNNEI. The CDR3 sequence is CASSESSYEQYF. CDR3 DNA sequence: TGTGCCAGCAGTGAGAGTTCTTACGAGCAGTACTTC.

The J gene is TRBJ2-1, the V gene TRBV19; D is perhaps TRBD2 (6 bases). Germline values: CDR1 LNHDA, CDR2 SQIVND (reference sequence). The CDR3 is made up of 15 amino acids. Trimming cost V 4 bases and J 3 bases, with 13 bases left between them. CDR3 bases: TGTGCCAGTAGTAACCCCGGGACTCGCTACAATGAGCAGTTCTTC. It codes for CASSNPGTRYNEQFF. Together with reference TRBV19 and TRBJ2-1, the CDR3 gives the full variable domain: DGGITQSPKYLFRKEGQNVTLSCEQNLNHDAMYWYRQDPGQGLRLIYYSQIVNDFQKGDIAEGYSVSREKKESFPLTVTSAQKNPTAFYLCASSNPGTRYNEQFFGPGTRLTVL.

In its sample, this clone was seen a few times. The V call is TRBV4-3, the J call TRBJ1-1, with a possible D match to TRBD1 (5 bases). Germline CDR1 LGHNA, CDR2 YSLEER. V was pared by 3 bases and J by 4 bases, with 15 bases between. The CDR3 spans 15 residues. CDR3 loop: CASSHMRIGGTEAFF. CDR3 nucleotides: TGCGCCAGCAGCCATATGCGGATCGGGGGCACTGAAGCTTTCTTT.

V usage is TRBV7-8 and J usage is TRBJ2-1; possible D gene TRBD2, 6 bases. Germline loops: CDR1 SGHVS, CDR2 FQNEAQ. The CDR3 loop spans 15 amino acids. V was clipped by 5 bases and J by 3 bases, with 14 bases between them. CDR3 protein: CASSLIADLYNEQFF. The CDR3 nucleotides read TGTGCCAGCAGCCTTATAGCGGACCTCTACAATGAGCAGTTCTTC.

This clone was observed a single time. J is TRBJ2-5 and V is TRBV5-1; D not certain. Germline V gene data show CDR1 as SGHRS and CDR2 as YFSETQ. The length of the CDR3 is 15 residues. Trimming shortened V by 1 base and J by 2 bases, and 12 bases separated the two germline ends. The CDR3 here is CASSLFTTLQETQYF. The CDR3 DNA reads as TGCGCCAGCAGCTTGTTCACTACTTTGCAAGAGACCCAGTACTTC.

This chain links TRBV5-5 with TRBJ1-2; unclear D gene. V was shortened by 4 bases and J by 13 bases, with 14 bases between the two germline ends. CDR1 and CDR2 (germline): SGHKS, YYEKEE (reference sequence). The CDR3 runs to 11 residues. The DNA of the CDR3 is TGTGCCAGCAGCCCGGACTGGGGAGTCACCTTC. Its translation: CASSPDWGVTF.

This chain links TRBV5-1 with TRBJ1-4; D remains ambiguous. With 0 bases removed from V and 4 bases from J, the gap between germline ends came to 7 bases. CDR1 SGHRS and CDR2 YFSETQ come from the germline V gene. The CDR3 has 14 amino acids. The chain's CDR3 is CASSLGGLNEKLFF. The CDR3, as DNA: TGCGCCAGCAGCTTGGGTGGGCTTAATGAAAAACTGTTTTTT. The full variable domain, rest sourced from reference TRBV5-1 and TRBJ1-4, is KAGVTQTPRYLIKTRGQQVTLSCSPISGHRSVSWYQQTPGQGLQFLFEYFSETQRNKGNFPGRFSGRQFSNSRSEMNVSTLELGDSALYLCASSLGGLNEKLFFGSGTQLSVL.

The chain carries TRBV5-4 and TRBJ2-7; 9 nucleotides agree with TRBD1. V shed 4 bases, J shed 3 bases, and the junction held 5 bases outside the gene matches. The CDR3 length is 14 residues. Per germline, CDR1 SGHNT and CDR2 YYREEE (reference sequence). In nucleotides, the CDR3 is TGTGCCAGCAGCGGAGGGACAGGGCTCTACGAGCAGTACTTC. Translated: CASSGGTGLYEQYF.

The CDR3 sequence: CASRSRGGRTSHEQYF. CDR3 sequence (DNA): TGTGCCAGCCGAAGTCGGGGCGGGAGGACCTCGCACGAGCAGTACTTC. This chain connects TRBV28 to TRBJ2-7; 8 bases fit TRBD2. The CDR3 has 16 residues. Germline values: CDR1 MDHEN, CDR2 SYDVKM. V shed 8 bases and J 5 bases; nucleotides not matched to a gene: 17.

The rearrangement links TRBV18 to TRBJ1-1; a weak D match, TRBD1 (6 bases). Trimming took off 3 bases at V and 1 base at J, with 9 bases between the two ends. CDR1 KGHSH and CDR2 LQKENI come from the germline V gene. This CDR3 has 14 residues. CDR3 protein: CASSPDRENTEAFF. The CDR3 DNA reads as TGTGCCAGCTCACCGGACAGAGAGAACACTGAAGCTTTCTTT. The full variable domain, rest sourced from reference TRBV18 and TRBJ1-1, is NAGVMQNPRHLVRRRGQEARLRCSPMKGHSHVYWYRQLPEEGLKFMVYLQKENIIDESGMPKERFSAEFPKEGPSILRIQQVVRGDSAAYFCASSPDRENTEAFFGQGTRLTVV.

The gene calls are TRBV14 and TRBJ2-1, with 11 nucleotides matching TRBD2. V lost 0 bases, J lost 7 bases, and 5 bases stayed unmatched. The germline V gene has CDR1 SGHDN and CDR2 FVKESK. The CDR3 is 16 residues long. CDR3 loop: CASSQDVTSGKNEQFF. DNA of the CDR3: TGTGCCAGCAGCCAAGATGTGACTAGCGGGAAGAATGAGCAGTTCTTC.

This clone was recorded a few times. V gene TRBV27 combines with J gene TRBJ2-1, with a tentative D call TRBD1 (6 bases). The germline V gene has CDR1 MNHEY and CDR2 SMNVEV (reference sequence). Trimming stripped 2 bases from V and 3 bases from J, with 11 bases between. This CDR3 has 15 residues. In DNA form, the CDR3 reads TGTGCCAGCAGTTTACAGGACAGCTACTACAATGAGCAGTTCTTC. Translation gives CASSLQDSYYNEQFF.

The J gene is TRBJ2-7, the V gene TRBV5-4; the D gene is possibly TRBD2 (6 bases). Germline V gene data show CDR1 as SGHNT and CDR2 as YYREEE (reference sequence). The CDR3 extends over 13 amino acids. The ends were cut back, 4 bases at V and 5 bases at J, with 13 bases in the middle. CDR3 coding DNA: TGTGCCAGCAGCCCCGGCGGGGCCGACGAGCAGTACTTC. Amino acid sequence: CASSPGGADEQYF. The full variable domain, with the rest looked up from reference TRBV5-4 and TRBJ2-7, is ETGVTQSPTHLIKTRGQQVTLRCSSQSGHNTVSWYQQALGQGPQFIFQYYREEENGRGNFPPRFSGLQFPNYSSELNVNALELDDSALYLCASSPGGADEQYFGPGTRLTVT.

V gene TRBV19 combines with J gene TRBJ2-7; 9 bases match TRBD1. The CDR3 runs to 14 residues. J was trimmed by 2 bases and V by 5 bases; bases with no gene match: 4. Germline loops: CDR1 LNHDA, CDR2 SQIVND (reference sequence). CDR3: CASSGGQGAYEQYF. The DNA of the CDR3 is TGTGCCAGTAGTGGGGGACAGGGAGCCTACGAGCAGTACTTC. The variable domain in full, with the rest retrieved from reference TRBV19 and TRBJ2-7, is DGGITQSPKYLFRKEGQNVTLSCEQNLNHDAMYWYRQDPGQGLRLIYYSQIVNDFQKGDIAEGYSVSREKKESFPLTVTSAQKNPTAFYLCASSGGQGAYEQYFGPGTRLTVT.

This clone was counted a few times. The chain combines TRBV9 with TRBJ1-3, with 7 nucleotides matching TRBD1. Germline-derived CDR1 and CDR2 are SGDLS and YYNGEE. Trimming took 6 bases from V and 0 from J; bases not matched to a gene: 15. CDR3 length: 18 amino acids. The CDR3 DNA follows: TGTGCCAGCACCTTAAGCCCTGTGGCAGGGGGCTCTGGAAACACCATATATTTT. It specifies CASTLSPVAGGSGNTIYF.